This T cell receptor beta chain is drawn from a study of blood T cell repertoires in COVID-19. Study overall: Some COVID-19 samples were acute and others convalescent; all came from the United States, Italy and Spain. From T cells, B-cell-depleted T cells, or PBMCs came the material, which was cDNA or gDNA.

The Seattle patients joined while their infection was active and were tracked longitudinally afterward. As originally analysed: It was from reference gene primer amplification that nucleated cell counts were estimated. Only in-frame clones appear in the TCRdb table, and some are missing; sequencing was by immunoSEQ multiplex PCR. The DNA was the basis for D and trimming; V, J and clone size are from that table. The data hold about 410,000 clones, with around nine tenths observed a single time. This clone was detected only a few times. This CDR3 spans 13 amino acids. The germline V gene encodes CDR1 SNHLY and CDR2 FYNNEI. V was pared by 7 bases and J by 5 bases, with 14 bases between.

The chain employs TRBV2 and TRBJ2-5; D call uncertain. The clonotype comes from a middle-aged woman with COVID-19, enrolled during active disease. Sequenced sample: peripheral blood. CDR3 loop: CASIRESRETQYF. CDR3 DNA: TGTGCCAGCATAAGAGAGTCCAGGGAGACCCAGTACTTC.